A selection of T cell receptor beta chains follows, all from one sample in a study of OX40 agonist ivuxolimab in advanced cancers. Profiling relied on immunoSEQ multiplex PCR, and the TCRdb table lists in-frame clones only, not all of them. The sample lists about 83,000 clones; approximately 91% were seen once. This specimen consisted of CD4+ or CD8+ T cells sorted from blood, obtained in a trial of the OX40 agonist ivuxolimab. All receptors derive from an adult with an advanced solid tumor such as melanoma, head and neck, liver or kidney cancer. Both conserved end residues are part of each CDR3. Each record gives: clone size, J gene, V gene, D gene, CDR3 protein, CDR3 DNA. D genes are given only for firm matches. Size values are once, few and many counts, or a class for expanded clones, and some rows have none.

- | TRBJ2-1 | TRBV6-1 | TRBD1 | CASSDRDRGYNEQFF | TGTGCCAGCAGTGACCGGGACAGGGGCTACAATGAGCAGTTCTTC
- | TRBJ1-2 | TRBV28 | - | CASSPLRGGASGYTF | TGTGCCAGCAGTCCCCTAAGGGGGGGCGCCTCTGGCTACACCTTC
- | TRBJ2-3 | TRBV10-2 | TRBD2 | CASSEDKREGRYTSTDTQYF | TGCGCCAGCAGTGAGGACAAGCGGGAGGGCCGATACACTAGCACAGATACGCAGTATTTT
- | TRBJ2-7 | TRBV5-1 | - | CASSLAPGQGLYEQYF | TGCGCCAGCAGCTTGGCCCCGGGCCAGGGGCTCTACGAGCAGTACTTC
- | TRBJ1-1 | TRBV25-1 | - | CASSDPVNTEAFF | TGTGCCAGCAGTGACCCCGTTAACACTGAAGCTTTCTTT
- | TRBJ2-3 | TRBV7-9 | - | CASRPGRSYTDTQYF | TGTGCCAGCAGGCCCGGACGGAGCTACACAGATACGCAGTATTTT
- | TRBJ2-3 | TRBV5-1 | TRBD2 | CASSSSGTTSSTDTQYF | TGCGCCAGCAGCTCCTCGGGGACTACGTCTAGCACAGATACGCAGTATTTT
- | TRBJ1-2 | TRBV6-5 | - | CASRATGSGYTF | TGTGCCAGCAGAGCAACAGGGTCGGGCTACACCTTC
- | TRBJ1-2 | TRBV7-9 | - | CASSLDGVGGYTF | TGTGCCAGCAGCTTAGACGGGGTTGGTGGCTACACCTTC
- | TRBJ2-4 | TRBV5-1 | TRBD2 | CASSLALAGAQNIQYF | TGCGCCAGCAGCTTGGCATTAGCGGGGGCCCAAAACATTCAGTACTTC
- | TRBJ1-1 | TRBV6-5 | TRBD1 | CASSQPDRATEAFF | TGTGCCAGCAGCCAACCTGACAGGGCCACTGAAGCTTTCTTT
- | TRBJ1-1 | TRBV6-5 | - | CASTATGANTEAFF | TGTGCCAGCACCGCGACAGGAGCGAACACTGAAGCTTTCTTT
- | TRBJ2-7 | TRBV7-2 | TRBD1 | CASSLGQDRSYEQYF | TGTGCCAGCAGCTTGGGACAGGACCGCTCCTACGAGCAGTACTTC
- | TRBJ1-1 | TRBV7-2 | - | CASSPKAGNTEAFF | TGTGCCAGCAGCCCCAAGGCCGGGAACACTGAAGCTTTCTTT
- | TRBJ1-2 | TRBV4-3 | - | CASSQEVRTNYGYTF | TGCGCCAGCAGCCAAGAAGTCAGAACGAACTATGGCTACACCTTC
- | TRBJ1-2 | TRBV28 | - | CAEGDLNYGYTF | TGTGCTGAAGGGGACCTTAACTATGGCTACACCTTC
- | TRBJ1-1 | TRBV27 | - | CASSLWQGPEAFF | TGTGCCAGCAGTTTATGGCAGGGCCCTGAAGCTTTCTTT
once | TRBJ2-7 | TRBV7-9 | - | CASSPQSVEQYF | TGTGCCAGCAGCCCCCAATCCGTCGAGCAGTACTTC
- | TRBJ2-1 | TRBV20-1 | - | CSAADLGVWFF | TGCAGTGCGGCCGATTTGGGGGTCTGGTTCTTC
- | TRBJ1-4 | TRBV4-3 | - | CASSHPGATNEKLFF | TGCGCCAGCAGCCACCCGGGAGCAACTAATGAAAAACTGTTTTTT
- | TRBJ2-5 | TRBV2 | TRBD2 | CASSDLLRRGVQETQYF | TGTGCCAGCAGTGACCTCCTCCGGCGGGGGGTACAAGAGACCCAGTACTTC
- | TRBJ1-4 | TRBV11-2 | - | CASSHPGATNEKLFF | TGTGCCAGCAGCCATCCAGGGGCAACTAATGAAAAACTGTTTTTT
- | TRBJ1-2 | TRBV6-5 | - | CASTPGTTNYGYTF | TGTGCCAGCACCCCGGGCACCACCAACTATGGCTACACCTTC
- | TRBJ1-5 | TRBV28 | TRBD1 | CASRGTVLQPQHF | TGTGCCAGCAGAGGGACAGTTCTTCAGCCCCAGCATTTT
- | TRBJ2-5 | TRBV7-7 | - | CASSPGPGLGQETQYF | TGTGCCAGCAGTCCGGGTCCAGGGTTGGGGCAAGAGACCCAGTACTTC
- | TRBJ2-4 | TRBV18 | - | CASSRRIEDIQYF | TGTGCCAGCTCACGGAGAATTGAGGACATTCAGTACTTC
- | TRBJ2-2 | TRBV9 | - | CASSVAGPVGELFF | TGTGCCAGCAGCGTAGCTGGCCCGGTCGGGGAGCTGTTTTTT
- | TRBJ2-7 | TRBV10-3 | TRBD1 | CAISESLTGTAAYEQYF | TGTGCCATCAGTGAGTCCCTGACAGGGACGGCGGCCTACGAGCAGTACTTC
- | TRBJ2-5 | TRBV4-3 | - | CASSLGHLETQYF | TGCGCCAGCAGCCTAGGACACTTAGAGACCCAGTACTTC
- | TRBJ2-5 | TRBV5-1 | TRBD2 | CASSSRTSGGQGTQYF | TGCGCCAGCAGCTCCCGGACTAGCGGGGGGCAAGGGACCCAGTACTTC
- | TRBJ1-2 | TRBV20-1 | - | CSAQYGYTF | TGCAGTGCGCAGTACGGCTACACCTTC
- | TRBJ2-1 | TRBV5-1 | TRBD1 | CASSLSLTGIDEQFF | TGCGCCAGCAGCTTGAGTTTGACAGGGATCGATGAGCAGTTCTTC
- | TRBJ2-1 | TRBV2 | - | CASSPSLDNEQFF | TGTGCCAGCAGTCCTAGCCTAGACAATGAGCAGTTCTTC